The 4 T cell receptor beta chains in this list originate from one sample, sequenced in a study of vaccination and CD4 T cells after COVID-19. The treatment here: roughly 10-day PBMC culture with coronavirus spike peptide pools or control peptides (ViraFEST assay). Investigators obtained the unexposed donor's CD4+ T cells before the COVID-19 pandemic (2011-2018). Their cognate antigens are unknown. Oncomine TCR Beta short-read sequencing was applied to DNA from cultured CD4+ T cells. TCRdb re-derived calls from the PCR reads in MiXCR, one entry per CDR3 protein. The repertoire holds about 8,300 distinct CDR3 sequences, with 50% as singletons. Sequencing was done on a sample of CD4+ T cells from blood, cultured in vitro. The receptors were sampled from a human donor in good health.

This clonotype was counted a few times. This sequence joins TRBV6-1 and TRBJ1-5; D remains unclear. Germline loops: CDR1 MNHNS, CDR2 SASEGT. The CDR3 consists of 14 residues. Trimming shortened V by 7 bases and J by 3 bases, and 13 bases separated the two germline ends. CDR3 residues: CASNPRGNNQPQHF. The CDR3 region has the DNA TGTGCCAGCAATCCTCGGGGAAACAATCAGCCCCAGCATTTT.

This sequence joins TRBV24-1 and TRBJ2-3; 7 bases line up with TRBD1. In germline, CDR1 is KGHDR, CDR2 SFDVKD. The junction had 9 bases not matched to a gene; V was cut back by 4 bases and J by 3 bases. The CDR3 sequence is 16 residues long. The CDR3 bases are TGTGCCACCAGTGAGCCGGGACAGTCGATTACAGATACGCAGTATTTT. Encoded protein: CATSEPGQSITDTQYF.

The chain is built from TRBV6-1 and TRBJ2-4; 10 bases line up with TRBD1. V lost 7 bases and J lost 0; bases outside the gene matches: 9. Germline V lookup: CDR1 MNHNS, CDR2 SASEGT. The length of the CDR3 is 17 residues. The CDR3 region is CASTKTGQGIAKNIQYF. The CDR3 bases are TGTGCCAGCACCAAAACGGGACAGGGGATAGCCAAAAACATTCAGTACTTC.

The chain combines TRBV15 with TRBJ2-1; D may correspond to TRBD1 or TRBD2 (9 bases each). Per the germline V gene, CDR1 is LNHNV and CDR2 is YYDKDF (reference sequence). V was shortened by 2 bases and J by 4 bases, with 21 bases between the two germline ends. The CDR3 has 18 amino acids. CDR3 sequence (DNA): TGTGCCACCAGCAGACCCCACCTAGCGGGACAGGGTTACAATGAGCAGTTCTTC. As protein: CATSRPHLAGQGYNEQFF.